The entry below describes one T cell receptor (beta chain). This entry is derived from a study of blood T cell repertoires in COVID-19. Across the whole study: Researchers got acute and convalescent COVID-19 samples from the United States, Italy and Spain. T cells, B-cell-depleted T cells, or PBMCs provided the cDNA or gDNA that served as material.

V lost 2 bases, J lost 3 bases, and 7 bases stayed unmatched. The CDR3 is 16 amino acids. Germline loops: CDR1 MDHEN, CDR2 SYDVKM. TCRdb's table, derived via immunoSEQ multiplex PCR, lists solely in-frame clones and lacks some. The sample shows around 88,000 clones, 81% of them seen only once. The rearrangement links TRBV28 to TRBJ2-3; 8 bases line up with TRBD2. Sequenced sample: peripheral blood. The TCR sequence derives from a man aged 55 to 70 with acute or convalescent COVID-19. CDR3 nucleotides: TGTGCCAGCAGTTTAAGTGGAGCGGGGGTGACAGATACGCAGTATTTT. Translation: CASSLSGAGVTDTQYF.